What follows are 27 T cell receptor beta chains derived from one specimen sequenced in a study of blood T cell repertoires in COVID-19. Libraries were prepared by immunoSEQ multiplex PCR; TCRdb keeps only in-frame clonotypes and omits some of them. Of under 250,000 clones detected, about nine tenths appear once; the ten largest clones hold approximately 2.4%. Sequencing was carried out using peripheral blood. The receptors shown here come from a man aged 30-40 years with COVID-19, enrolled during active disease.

CDR3 bases: TGTGCCAGCAGCCGGACTCCCGGGTTGATGGAAGCTTTCTTT. As protein: CASSRTPGLMEAFF. The genes are TRBV6-4 and TRBJ1-1, with unresolved D. Trimming took off 6 bases at V and 8 bases at J, with 19 bases between the two ends. CDR1 MRHNA and CDR2 SNTAGT come from the germline V gene. The CDR3 is 14 amino acids.

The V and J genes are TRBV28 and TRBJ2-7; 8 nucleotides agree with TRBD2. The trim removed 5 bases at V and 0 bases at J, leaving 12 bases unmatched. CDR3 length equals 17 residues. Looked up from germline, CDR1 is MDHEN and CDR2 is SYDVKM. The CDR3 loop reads CASSPPPPAGASYEQYF. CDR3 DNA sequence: TGTGCCAGCAGTCCCCCTCCCCCAGCGGGAGCCTCCTACGAGCAGTACTTC.

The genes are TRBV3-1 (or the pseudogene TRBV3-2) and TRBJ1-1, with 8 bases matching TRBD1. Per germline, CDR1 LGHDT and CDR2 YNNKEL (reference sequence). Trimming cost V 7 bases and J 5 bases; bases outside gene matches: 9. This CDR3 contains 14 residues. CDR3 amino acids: CASTQGTGGTEAFF. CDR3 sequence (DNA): TGTGCCAGCACCCAGGGGACAGGAGGAACTGAAGCTTTCTTT.

The CDR3 DNA follows: TGTGCCATCAGTGACCCACTAAAGTCCTACGAGCAGTACTTC. Its protein is CAISDPLKSYEQYF. J is TRBJ2-7 and V is TRBV10-3; D is unresolved. The germline V gene encodes CDR1 ENHRY and CDR2 SYGVKD. The V gene lost 3 bases and the J gene lost 1 base, with 10 bases spanning the gap. The CDR3 is 14 amino acids.

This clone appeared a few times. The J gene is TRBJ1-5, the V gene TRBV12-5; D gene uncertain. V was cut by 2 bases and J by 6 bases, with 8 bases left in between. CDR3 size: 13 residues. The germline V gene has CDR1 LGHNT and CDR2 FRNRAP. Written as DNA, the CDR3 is TGTGCTAGTGGTTTGTGGGAGGGTCAGCCCCAGCATTTT. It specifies CASGLWEGQPQHF. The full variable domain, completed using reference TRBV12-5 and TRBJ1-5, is DARVTQTPRHKVTEMGQEVTMRCQPILGHNTVFWYRQTMMQGLELLAYFRNRAPLDDSGMPKDRFSAEMPDATLATLKIQPSEPRDSAVYFCASGLWEGQPQHFGDGTRLSIL.

CDR3 amino acids: CAISEKLPGREAFF. DNA for the CDR3: TGTGCCATCAGTGAGAAATTACCGGGTCGCGAAGCTTTCTTT. The chain carries TRBV10-3 and TRBJ1-1, with D unclear. Trimming stripped 2 bases from V and 8 bases from J, with 15 bases between. Germline CDR1 ENHRY, CDR2 SYGVKD. The CDR3 totals 14 residues.

The CDR3 is CASSYEWTEAFF. The CDR3 DNA reads as TGTGCCAGCAGTTATGAGTGGACTGAAGCTTTCTTT. The gene calls are TRBV28 and TRBJ1-1; D is unclear. Trimming took 4 bases from V and 5 from J, leaving 8 bases between them. Germline V gene data show CDR1 as MDHEN and CDR2 as SYDVKM. The CDR3 length is 12 residues.

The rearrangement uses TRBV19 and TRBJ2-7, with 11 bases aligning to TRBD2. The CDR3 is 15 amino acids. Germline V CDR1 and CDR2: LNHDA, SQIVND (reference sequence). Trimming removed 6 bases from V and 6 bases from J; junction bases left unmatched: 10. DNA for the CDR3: TGTGCCAGTAGAACAGGGACTAGCGGTAAGGGCGAGCAGTACTTC. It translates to CASRTGTSGKGEQYF.

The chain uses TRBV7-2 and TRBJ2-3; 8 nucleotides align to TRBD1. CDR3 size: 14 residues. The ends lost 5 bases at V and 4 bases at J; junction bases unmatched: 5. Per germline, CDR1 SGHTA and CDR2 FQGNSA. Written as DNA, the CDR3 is TGTGCCAGCAGCCTATTCAGGGGGCCAGATACGCAGTATTTT. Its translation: CASSLFRGPDTQYF.

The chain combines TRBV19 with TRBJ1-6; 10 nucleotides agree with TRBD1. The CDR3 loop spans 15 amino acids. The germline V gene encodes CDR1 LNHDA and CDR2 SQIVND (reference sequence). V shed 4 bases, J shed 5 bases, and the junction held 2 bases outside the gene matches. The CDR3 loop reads CASSRDRGNNSPLHF. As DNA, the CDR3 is TGTGCCAGTAGTAGGGACAGGGGCAATAATTCACCCCTCCACTTT.

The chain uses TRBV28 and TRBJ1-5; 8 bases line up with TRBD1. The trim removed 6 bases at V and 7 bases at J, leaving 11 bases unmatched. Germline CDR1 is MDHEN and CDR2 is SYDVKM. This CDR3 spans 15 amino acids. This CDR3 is CASRHRGGRGQPQHF. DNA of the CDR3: TGTGCCAGCAGGCACAGGGGGGGACGGGGCCAGCCCCAGCATTTT.

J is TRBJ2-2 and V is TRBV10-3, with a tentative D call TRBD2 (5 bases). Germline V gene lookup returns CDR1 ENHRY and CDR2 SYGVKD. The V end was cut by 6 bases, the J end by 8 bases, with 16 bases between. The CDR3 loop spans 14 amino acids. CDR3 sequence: CAISPWPDWGELFF. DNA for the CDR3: TGTGCCATCAGCCCCTGGCCGGACTGGGGGGAGCTGTTTTTT.

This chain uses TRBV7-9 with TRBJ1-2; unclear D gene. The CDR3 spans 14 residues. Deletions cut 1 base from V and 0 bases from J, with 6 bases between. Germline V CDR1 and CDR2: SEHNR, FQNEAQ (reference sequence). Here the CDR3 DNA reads TGTGCCAGCAGCTTAGTTGCGGCTAACTATGGCTACACCTTC. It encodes CASSLVAANYGYTF. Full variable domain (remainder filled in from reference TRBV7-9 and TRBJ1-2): DTGVSQNPRHKITKRGQNVTFRCDPISEHNRLYWYRQTLGQGPEFLTYFQNEAQLEKSRLLSDRFSAERPKGSFSTLEIQRTEQGDSAMYLCASSLVAANYGYTFGSGTRLTVV.

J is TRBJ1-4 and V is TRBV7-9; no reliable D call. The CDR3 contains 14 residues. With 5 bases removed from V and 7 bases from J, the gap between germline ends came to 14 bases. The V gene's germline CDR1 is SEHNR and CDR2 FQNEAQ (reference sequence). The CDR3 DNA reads TGTGCCAGCAGCCAAGAGTTGTTTCGTGAAAAACTGTTTTTT. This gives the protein CASSQELFREKLFF.

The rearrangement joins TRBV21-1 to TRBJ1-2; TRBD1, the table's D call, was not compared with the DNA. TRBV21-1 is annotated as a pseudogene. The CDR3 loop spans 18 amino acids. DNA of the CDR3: TGTGCCAGCAGCAAAGGTGGGACACAGGGAAGGGGTTATCGCGGCTACACCTTC. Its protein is CASSKGGTQGRGYRGYTF.

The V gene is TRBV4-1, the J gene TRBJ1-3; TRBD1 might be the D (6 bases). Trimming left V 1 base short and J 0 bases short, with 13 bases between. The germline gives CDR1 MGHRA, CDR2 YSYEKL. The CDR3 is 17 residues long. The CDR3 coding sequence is TGCGCCAGCAGCCAAGTCGACAGGTTCCACTCTGGAAACACCATATATTTT. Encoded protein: CASSQVDRFHSGNTIYF.

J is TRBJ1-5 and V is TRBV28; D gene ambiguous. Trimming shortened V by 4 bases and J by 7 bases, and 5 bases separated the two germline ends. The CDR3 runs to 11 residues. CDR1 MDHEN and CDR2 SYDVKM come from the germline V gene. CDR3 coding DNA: TGTGCCAGCAGTTCAGTACAGCCCCAGCATTTT. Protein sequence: CASSSVQPQHF. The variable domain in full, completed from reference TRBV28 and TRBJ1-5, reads DVKVTQSSRYLVKRTGEKVFLECVQDMDHENMFWYRQDPGLGLRLIYFSYDVKMKEKGDIPEGYSVSREKKERFSLILESASTNQTSMYLCASSSVQPQHFGDGTRLSIL.

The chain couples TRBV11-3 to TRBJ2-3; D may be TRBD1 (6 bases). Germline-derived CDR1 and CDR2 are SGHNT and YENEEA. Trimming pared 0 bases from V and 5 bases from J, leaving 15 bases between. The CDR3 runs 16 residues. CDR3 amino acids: CASSLDGQRREDTQYF. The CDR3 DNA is TGTGCCAGCAGCTTAGATGGACAGCGGCGCGAAGATACGCAGTATTTT.

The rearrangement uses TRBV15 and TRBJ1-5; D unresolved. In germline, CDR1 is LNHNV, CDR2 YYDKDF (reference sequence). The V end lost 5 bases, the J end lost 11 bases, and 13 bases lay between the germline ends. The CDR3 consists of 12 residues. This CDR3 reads CATSLQEGAQHF. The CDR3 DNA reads TGTGCCACCAGCCTCCAAGAGGGTGCCCAGCATTTT.

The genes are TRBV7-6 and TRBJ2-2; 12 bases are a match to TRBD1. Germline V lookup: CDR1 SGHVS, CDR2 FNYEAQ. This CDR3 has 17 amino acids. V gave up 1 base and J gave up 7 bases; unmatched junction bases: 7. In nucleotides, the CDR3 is TGTGCCAGCAGCTTAGAACCGGGACAGGGGGCTGGCGGGGAGCTGTTTTTT. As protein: CASSLEPGQGAGGELFF.

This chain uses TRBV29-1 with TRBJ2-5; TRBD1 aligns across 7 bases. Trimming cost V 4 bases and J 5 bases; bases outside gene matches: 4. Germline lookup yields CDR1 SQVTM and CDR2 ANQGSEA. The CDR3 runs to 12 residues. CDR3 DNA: TGCAGCGTTGCAGTAGGGGGCGAGACCCAGTACTTC. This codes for CSVAVGGETQYF.

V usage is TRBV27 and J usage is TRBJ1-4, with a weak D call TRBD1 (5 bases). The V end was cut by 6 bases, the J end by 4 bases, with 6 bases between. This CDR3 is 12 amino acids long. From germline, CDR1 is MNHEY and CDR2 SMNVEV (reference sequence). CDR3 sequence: CASRTVNEKLFF. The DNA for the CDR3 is TGTGCCAGCAGGACAGTTAATGAAAAACTGTTTTTT.

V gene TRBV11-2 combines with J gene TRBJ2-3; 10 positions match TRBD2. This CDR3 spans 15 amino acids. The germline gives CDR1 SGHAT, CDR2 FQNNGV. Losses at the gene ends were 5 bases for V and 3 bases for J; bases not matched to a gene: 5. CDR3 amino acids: CASSGRSGGTDTQYF. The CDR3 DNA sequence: TGTGCCAGCAGCGGACGTAGCGGGGGGACAGATACGCAGTATTTT.

The CDR3 reads CASIKPNTGELFF. The CDR3, as DNA: TGTGCCAGTATTAAGCCGAACACCGGGGAGCTGTTTTTT. The chain is built from TRBV19 and TRBJ2-2; D gene uncertain. This CDR3 is 13 amino acids long. Germline V gene sequence: CDR1 LNHDA, CDR2 SQIVND (reference sequence). Trimming cost V 7 bases and J 0 bases, with 6 bases left between them.

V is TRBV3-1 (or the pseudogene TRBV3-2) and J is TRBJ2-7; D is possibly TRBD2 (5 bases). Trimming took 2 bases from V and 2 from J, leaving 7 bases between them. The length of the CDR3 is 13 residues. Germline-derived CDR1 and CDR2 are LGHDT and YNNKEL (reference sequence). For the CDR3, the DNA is TGTGCCAGCAGCCAAAACGGGGCCTACGAGCAGTACTTC. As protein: CASSQNGAYEQYF.

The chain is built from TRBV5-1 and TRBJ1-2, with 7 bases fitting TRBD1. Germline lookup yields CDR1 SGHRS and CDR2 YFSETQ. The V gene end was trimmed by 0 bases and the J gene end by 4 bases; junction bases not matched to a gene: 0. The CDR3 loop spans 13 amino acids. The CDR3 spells CASSLAGGYGYTF. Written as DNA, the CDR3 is TGCGCCAGCAGCTTGGCAGGGGGCTATGGCTACACCTTC. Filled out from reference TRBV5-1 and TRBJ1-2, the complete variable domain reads KAGVTQTPRYLIKTRGQQVTLSCSPISGHRSVSWYQQTPGQGLQFLFEYFSETQRNKGNFPGRFSGRQFSNSRSEMNVSTLELGDSALYLCASSLAGGYGYTFGSGTRLTVV.

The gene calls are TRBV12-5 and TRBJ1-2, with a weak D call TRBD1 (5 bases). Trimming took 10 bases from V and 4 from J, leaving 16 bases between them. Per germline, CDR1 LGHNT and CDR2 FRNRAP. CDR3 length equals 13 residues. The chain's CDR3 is CATPRRDLYGYTF. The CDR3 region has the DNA TGTGCTACCCCCCGGCGGGACCTCTATGGCTACACCTTC.